The source of this T cell receptor beta chain is a study of CD8+CD57+ T cells in acquired aplastic anemia (dated by TCRdb to 2016 to 2018). In the study overall: Extracted DNA from sorted CD4+ and CD8+ cells averaged about 3.4 ug, ranging from roughly 0.2 to 30 ug. CD8+CD57+ expansion was defined as a frequency above the mean frequency observed in healthy subjects. The study at large found these results: Patients and healthy controls showed no significant difference in CD8+ Simpson's diversity (P=0.060). Although roughly 30 CD8+ CDR3 sequences were shared by patients and controls, these sequences appeared highly expressed in patients and within the immunodominant clones of patients.

Expansion of CD8+CD57+ cells had been shown by flow cytometry in the patients chosen for sequencing. Severe acquired aplastic anemia was diagnosed in all patients according to International Study of Aplastic Anemia and Agranulocytosis and Camitta criteria. Patients had received no therapy at the time of blood sampling. TCR repertoires of sorted CD4+ and CD8+ blood T cells from severe aplastic anemia patients and healthy subjects were deep-sequenced in the study. Patients were enrolled under clinicaltrials.gov protocols 00001620, 01623167, 00001397, 00071045, 00081523 and 00961064 in the USA. Ficoll-Paque density gradient centrifugation was used to isolate peripheral blood mononuclear cells. CD4+ and CD8+ T cells were sorted by FACS or magnetic beads before DNA extraction. Per the germline V gene, SGHTA is the CDR1 and FQGNSA is the CDR2. Deletion took 10 bases off V and 0 bases off J, with a span of 13 bases between the germline ends. From its cysteine to its phenylalanine, the CDR3 spans 13 amino acids. This entry keeps only the CDR3 DNA: 39 bases, framed from base 1.

Regarding this clonotype: What this receptor recognizes is not known. No qualities accompany the bases; no much larger clone lies one base away.

Genomic DNA served as template for TCR beta VDJ combination and CDR3 sequence profiling. TCR repertoire sequencing was run on an Illumina HiSeq 2000. As for the authors' bioinformatics: Repertoires were assessed using TRBV/TRBJ rearrangement plots, CDR3 size and DJ length profiles, and Simpson's diversity index. The most abundant DNA sequence in the deep sequencing data was taken as the immunodominant clone. CDR3 amino acid sequences were checked for sharing across subjects and were also compared against the VDJdb database and published repertoires. The public reads were quality trimmed at Q25 with fastp and then assembled into clones with MiXCR by TCRdb, keeping productive beta chains. Every entry covers one CDR3 protein and lists the most common genes and DNA from its rows. The V and J calls and clone size come from TCRdb's table, not from the authors' own analysis. This sample has 180,000 or so distinct CDR3 sequences in its table, and roughly three fifths of those were observed once. Roughly 42% of the sample is held by the ten biggest clonotypes.

Sample: sorted CD4+, CD8+, or CD8+CD57+ T cells (not recorded which) from PBMCs. The rearrangement combines TRBV7-2 with TRBJ2-7; the D segment is perhaps TRBD1 or TRBD2, each sharing 5 matched bases. The clonotype comes from a human donor with aplastic anemia. The encoded CDR3 is CAIGDGTSYEQYF. The sequenced DNA is TGTGCCATAGGGGACGGGACCTCCTACGAGCAGTACTTC.